This T cell receptor (beta chain) was sequenced for a study of blood T cell repertoires in COVID-19. Across the study: From T cells, B-cell-depleted T cells, or PBMCs came the material, which was cDNA or gDNA.

The CDR3 is 16 residues long. V dropped 4 bases and J dropped 5; count of bases not matched to a gene: 6. Germline CDR1 and CDR2: SGHRS and YFSETQ. Researchers sorted participants into cohorts using their self-reported clinical history. In the source study's methods: Estimates of nucleated cell counts were drawn from the amplification of reference gene primers. Clones were read by immunoSEQ multiplex PCR, and TCRdb kept only the in-frame ones, dropping some. The DNA gave D and trimming, while V, J and clone size come from that table. The data contain some 290,000 clones, roughly 91% of them singletons.

The sample was PBMCs or T cells enriched from blood (not recorded which). The source is a woman in her twenties or thirties who had recovered from COVID-19. The chain joins TRBV5-1 to TRBJ2-4; TRBD2 matches at 13 bases. This CDR3 reads CASSLGLAGVENIQYF. For the CDR3, the DNA is TGCGCCAGCAGCCTTGGACTAGCGGGAGTTGAAAACATTCAGTACTTC.